Here is one T cell receptor beta chain with its context. This sample stems from a study of blood T cell repertoires in COVID-19. Study at large: The study drew acute and convalescent COVID-19 samples from the United States, Italy and Spain. Sources were T cells, B-cell-depleted T cells, or PBMCs; the material itself was cDNA or gDNA.

In the study's own analysis: Amplification of reference gene primers was used by the study to estimate nucleated cell counts. Produced via immunoSEQ multiplex PCR; TCRdb's table is partial and in-frame only. The V and J calls and clone size are taken from that table; D and trimming were inferred from the DNA. The data hold more than 250,000 clones, with roughly 86% observed a single time. The CDR3 consists of 13 residues. V was cut by 3 bases and J by 3 bases, with 8 bases left in between. The source of this sequence is a man younger than 35 with active or convalescent COVID-19. The chain is built from TRBV12-3 or TRBV12-4 and TRBJ2-5, with unresolved D. Sequencing used peripheral blood. The CDR3 reads CASSFRSEETQYF. The CDR3 region has the DNA TGTGCCAGCAGTTTCCGGAGCGAAGAGACCCAGTACTTC.